The 21 T cell receptor beta chains below come from one sample, sequenced in a study of T-cell memory formation after mild COVID-19. One entry per CDR3 protein results from TCRdb running MiXCR on the 5' RACE reads. This sample yields roughly 150,000 distinct CDR3 sequences, of which about 14% are seen a single time; 13% to 15% belongs to the top ten. The sample was PBMCs or a T cell subset sorted from them (not recorded which). The source is an adult woman who had mild COVID-19 (a few samples of this study predate the infection). Cell type and time point are not known.

The genes are TRBV12-3 or TRBV12-4 and TRBJ1-1, with D perhaps TRBD1 (6 bases). This CDR3 has 15 residues. Trimming stripped 6 bases from V and 6 bases from J, with 20 bases between. The CDR3 coding sequence is TGTGCCAGCAGCCCTCTAAATCGCAGGGGAGCTGAAGCTTTCTTT. Protein: CASSPLNRRGAEAFF.

The gene calls are TRBV14 and TRBJ2-5; either TRBD1 or TRBD2 may fit D (6 bases each). CDR3 length: 13 residues. V lost 4 bases to trimming and J lost 4 bases, with 10 bases between them. The germline CDR1 and CDR2 sequences are SGHDN and FVKESK. CDR3 protein: CASSPEGVETQYF. The CDR3 bases are TGTGCCAGCAGCCCGGAGGGGGTAGAGACCCAGTACTTC.

This clonotype showed up just a few times. The chain recombines TRBV7-6 with TRBJ2-3, with 7 bases identical to TRBD1. This CDR3 comprises 18 residues. Trimming at V came to 5 bases and at J to 3 bases, leaving 17 bases not matched to a gene. Germline CDR1 SGHVS, CDR2 FNYEAQ. CDR3 sequence: CASSLGGAGGFWTDTQYF. The CDR3, as DNA: TGTGCCAGCAGCCTCGGTGGTGCAGGGGGTTTTTGGACAGATACGCAGTATTTT.

This clonotype was found many times. The chain joins TRBV20-1 to TRBJ2-5; tentatively, D is TRBD2 (6 bases). This CDR3 spans 15 amino acids. CDR1 DFQATT and CDR2 SNEGSKA come from the germline V gene (reference sequence). The ends were cut back, 1 base at V and 1 base at J, with 13 bases in the middle. The CDR3 region has the DNA TGCAGTGCTAGAGGGCCCCGGGACTTCCAAGAGACCCAGTACTTC. Protein sequence: CSARGPRDFQETQYF.

This chain joins TRBV7-9 and TRBJ1-2; D is ambiguous. The CDR3 extends over 17 amino acids. The V gene's germline CDR1 is SEHNR and CDR2 FQNEAQ (reference sequence). V lost 3 bases and J lost 0, with 17 bases in between. The CDR3 reads CASSFYRGRETNYGYTF. The DNA of the CDR3 is TGTGCCAGCAGCTTCTATAGAGGACGGGAAACTAACTATGGCTACACCTTC.

This chain connects TRBV20-1 to TRBJ2-3; 11 nucleotides match TRBD2. Germline assignment: CDR1 DFQATT and CDR2 SNEGSKA (reference sequence). J was trimmed by 1 base and V by 3 bases; bases with no gene match: 6. The CDR3 extends over 16 amino acids. CDR3 coding DNA: TGCAGTGCTAGGTCGCCGGGACTAGCGGGCACAGATACGCAGTATTTT. Translated: CSARSPGLAGTDTQYF.

The chain carries TRBV7-9 and TRBJ2-7; 9 bases agree with TRBD1. The CDR3 has 14 residues. The germline CDR1 and CDR2 sequences are SEHNR and FQNEAQ (reference sequence). V lost 2 bases and J lost 5; bases outside the gene matches: 4. CDR3 sequence reads: CASSLHRGQNEQYF. CDR3 nucleotides: TGTGCCAGCAGCTTACACAGGGGGCAAAACGAGCAGTACTTC.

This clonotype has more than one count but fewer than ten. The chain carries TRBV20-1 and TRBJ2-5; 11 bases match TRBD2. The CDR3 loop spans 14 amino acids. The germline V gene encodes CDR1 DFQATT and CDR2 SNEGSKA (reference sequence). J lost 7 bases, V lost 0 bases, and 4 bases had no gene match. CDR3 residues: CSARDFSGGVTQYF. In DNA, the CDR3 is TGCAGTGCTAGAGATTTTAGCGGGGGGGTGACCCAGTACTTC.

V and J are TRBV2 and TRBJ2-7; 11 bases are shared with TRBD2. The CDR3 runs to 16 residues. V dropped 4 bases and J dropped 1; count of bases not matched to a gene: 6. From germline, CDR1 is SNHLY and CDR2 FYNNEI. The CDR3 sequence: CASSGSTSGDSYEQYF. Here the CDR3 DNA reads TGTGCCAGCAGTGGGTCGACTAGCGGGGATTCCTACGAGCAGTACTTC.

This clonotype was counted between two and nine times. The gene calls are TRBV3-1 and TRBJ2-7, with 16 bases aligning to TRBD2. The CDR3 contains 17 residues. V trimming: 4 bases; J trimming: 1 base; junction bases outside the gene matches: 4. CDR1 LGHDT and CDR2 YNNKEL come from the germline V gene (reference sequence). The DNA for the CDR3 is TGTGCCAGCAGCCGCGGGACTAGCGGGGGGGCTTCCTACGAGCAGTACTTC. Its protein is CASSRGTSGGASYEQYF.

This clonotype was found a few times. This sequence joins TRBV12-3 or TRBV12-4 and TRBJ2-7, with 8 bases lining up with TRBD1. The CDR3 contains 14 residues. The ends lost 7 bases at V and 4 bases at J; junction bases unmatched: 9. CDR3 in DNA: TGTGCCAGCACACTGGGGACAGGCTTATACGAGCAGTACTTC. It encodes CASTLGTGLYEQYF.

This clonotype was counted only a few times. The gene calls are TRBV11-1 and TRBJ2-2; TRBD1 agrees at 7 bases. The germline gives CDR1 SGHAT, CDR2 FQDESV (reference sequence). V lost 3 bases and J lost 3; bases outside the gene matches: 4. The CDR3 contains 15 residues. The CDR3 protein is CASSFQDRDTGELFF. CDR3 DNA: TGTGCCAGCAGCTTCCAAGACAGGGACACCGGGGAGCTGTTTTTT. The full variable domain, rest sourced from reference TRBV11-1 and TRBJ2-2, is EAEVAQSPRYKITEKSQAVAFWCDPISGHATLYWYRQILGQGPELLVQFQDESVVDDSQLPKDRFSAERLKGVDSTLKIQPAELGDSAMYLCASSFQDRDTGELFFGEGSRLTVL.

Ten or more counts support this clonotype. The V gene is TRBV20-1, the J gene TRBJ2-2, with TRBD2 identical over 9 bases. Germline trimming cut 3 bases from V and 6 bases from J; bases unmatched to any gene: 2. Looked up from germline, CDR1 is DFQATT and CDR2 is SNEGSKA (reference sequence). The CDR3 runs to 13 residues. Here the CDR3 reads CSASIAGAGELFF. CDR3 DNA: TGCAGTGCTAGCATAGCGGGAGCCGGGGAGCTGTTTTTT.

This clonotype was seen a handful of times. The J gene is TRBJ2-1, the V gene TRBV29-1; 11 bases line up with TRBD1. The CDR3 runs 15 residues. Trimming cost V 4 bases and J 4 bases; bases outside gene matches: 6. Germline V gives CDR1 SQVTM, CDR2 ANQGSEA. The CDR3 nucleotides are TGCAGCGTTGTTCTCCGGGACAGGGGGTACAATGAGCAGTTCTTC. This sequence encodes CSVVLRDRGYNEQFF.

The chain is built from TRBV27 and TRBJ2-3; no definite D call. V was clipped by 5 bases and J by 0 bases, with 6 bases between them. The CDR3 loop spans 13 amino acids. Germline V gene data show CDR1 as MNHEY and CDR2 as SMNVEV (reference sequence). CDR3 in amino acids: CASSIFSTDTQYF. The CDR3 DNA sequence: TGTGCCAGCAGTATATTCAGCACAGATACGCAGTATTTT.

The chain recombines TRBV5-5 with TRBJ2-2; 10 bases match TRBD2. The germline V gene has CDR1 SGHKS and CDR2 YYEKEE (reference sequence). CDR3 length: 18 residues. V was pared by 2 bases and J by 1 base, with 8 bases of the junction left unmatched. DNA of the CDR3: TGTGCCAGCAGCTTCCCTCTAGCGGGAGCGGGGAACACCGGGGAGCTGTTTTTT. This translates into CASSFPLAGAGNTGELFF.

The chain recombines TRBV5-1 with TRBJ1-1, with 9 nucleotides matching TRBD1. The V and J ends lost 4 bases and 1 base, in that order; junction bases with no gene match: 5. Looked up from germline, CDR1 is SGHRS and CDR2 is YFSETQ. This CDR3 comprises 15 residues. CDR3 protein: CASSGTGMQNTEAFF. DNA of the CDR3: TGCGCCAGCAGCGGGACAGGGATGCAGAACACTGAAGCTTTCTTT.

This clonotype was seen a handful of times. V and J are TRBV7-9 and TRBJ2-3; 14 bases match TRBD2. The ends lost 5 bases at V and 2 bases at J; junction bases unmatched: 9. The germline gives CDR1 SEHNR, CDR2 FQNEAQ (reference sequence). The CDR3 runs to 18 residues. CDR3 DNA: TGTGCCAGCAGCCCACCTAGACTAGCGGGAGGGAACACAGATACGCAGTATTTT. Residues: CASSPPRLAGGNTDTQYF.

V and J are TRBV5-4 and TRBJ2-7, with D perhaps given as TRBD1 or TRBD2 (5 bases each). CDR3 length equals 13 residues. The V end lost 0 bases, the J end lost 7 bases, and 11 bases lay between the germline ends. Germline lookup yields CDR1 SGHNT and CDR2 YYREEE (reference sequence). Here the CDR3 DNA reads TGTGCCAGCAGCTTGGACCTTGAGGGGGAGCAGTACTTC. Translation: CASSLDLEGEQYF.

This rearrangement joins TRBV4-2 to TRBJ2-7; D is ambiguous. Looked up from germline, CDR1 is LGHNA and CDR2 is YNFKEQ. The CDR3 length is 15 residues. Trimming stripped 0 bases from V and 0 bases from J, with 9 bases between. The CDR3 nucleotides are TGTGCCAGCAGCCAAGAGCGTGAGGCCTCCTACGAGCAGTACTTC. Translating gives CASSQEREASYEQYF.

The chain links TRBV18 to TRBJ2-2; D not resolved. The CDR3 runs to 16 residues. Trimming pared 4 bases from V and 0 bases from J, leaving 12 bases between. In germline, CDR1 is KGHSH, CDR2 LQKENI. The CDR3 DNA sequence: TGTGCCAGCTCACAATATCAGGATTCGAACACCGGGGAGCTGTTTTTT. This translates into CASSQYQDSNTGELFF.